This T cell receptor beta chain appears in the sequencing data of a study of T cell responses to AZD1222 COVID-19 vaccine. Study outcomes and limitations: Seropositive status at baseline applied to only 6 or 7 AZD1222 recipients.

Concerning this clone itself: Its antigen is undetermined.

Produced via immunoSEQ multiplex PCR; TCRdb's table is partial and in-frame only. This repertoire shows 80,000 or so clones, 70% to 90% found once; its top ten account for 5.7%. This CDR3 has 15 amino acids. The J segment lost 4 bases and the V segment lost 0 bases, leaving 6 bases of the junction unmatched. Per the germline V gene, CDR1 is SGHNT and CDR2 is YYREEE (reference sequence). This chain links TRBV5-4 with TRBJ1-2, with 7 bases fitting TRBD1. The sequence was collected from an adult in good health. The material sequenced was peripheral blood, taken on day 0 of AZD1222 vaccination. The CDR3, as DNA: TGTGCCAGCAGCTTGGGAAGGGGGCGGAGCTATGGCTACACCTTC. This gives the protein CASSLGRGRSYGYTF. Looking up the rest from reference TRBV5-4 and TRBJ1-2 gives the full variable domain: ETGVTQSPTHLIKTRGQQVTLRCSSQSGHNTVSWYQQALGQGPQFIFQYYREEENGRGNFPPRFSGLQFPNYSSELNVNALELDDSALYLCASSLGRGRSYGYTFGSGTRLTVV.